Below are 4 T cell receptor beta chains sequenced from a single sample in a study of blood T cells in healthy people across ages. The authors ran a second PCR of about 6 to 11 cycles using a sample-barcoded 5' primer and a J-beta primer mix. A single record per CDR3 protein comes from TCRdb applying MiXCR to the 5' RACE reads. The sample includes some 850,000 distinct CDR3 sequences, around 25% of them seen just once. These sequences were also reported in another study, on T cells of mothers and their children.

Material: blood. Receptor source: a boy between 10 and 17 years old in good health.

J is TRBJ1-2 and V is TRBV2, with 8 bases aligning to TRBD1. The germline gives CDR1 SNHLY, CDR2 FYNNEI. V lost 10 bases and J lost 6; bases outside the gene matches: 13. This CDR3 is 14 amino acids long. In nucleotides, the CDR3 is TGTGCCACCGTAGTGGACAGGGTTGGGAATGGCTACACCTTC. Its protein product is CATVVDRVGNGYTF.

This clonotype has only a few counts. This chain links TRBV5-1 with TRBJ1-4, with D hard to call. The V gene's germline CDR1 is SGHRS and CDR2 YFSETQ. Trimming cost V 4 bases and J 3 bases, with 16 bases left between them. CDR3 length equals 16 residues. The DNA of the CDR3 is TGCGCCAGCAGCCCATTCAGCCGCTATCCTAATGAAAAACTGTTTTTT. Translating gives CASSPFSRYPNEKLFF.

Concerning this clonotype: The junction departs from germline at one end; a sequencing error may be responsible. This chain joins TRBV12-3 or TRBV12-4 and TRBJ1-2; D may be TRBD1 (6 bases). This CDR3 region has 16 residues. For the CDR3, the DNA is TGTGCCAGCAGTTTAGCCAGGGGAACACATAGCTATGGCTGCACCTTC. Translating it yields CASSLARGTHSYGCTF.

The chain joins TRBV5-5 to TRBJ2-5; 13 bases are shared with TRBD2. V shed 5 bases and J 2 bases; nucleotides not matched to a gene: 6. This CDR3 contains 16 residues. Germline assignment: CDR1 SGHKS and CDR2 YYEKEE (reference sequence). DNA for the CDR3: TGTGCCAGCAGGGGACTAGCGGGGCGCGAACAAGAGACCCAGTACTTC. It codes for CASRGLAGREQETQYF.